This entry lists 29 T cell receptor beta chains sequenced from one sample in a study of T cells after yellow fever vaccination. TCRdb fed the 5' RACE reads into MiXCR, producing one record per CDR3 protein. The table shows roughly 250,000 distinct CDR3 sequences, with 10% to 15% occurring only once. Here the sequenced sample was CD4+ T cells sorted from PBMCs, taken 45 days after the yellow fever booster vaccination. The origin of the receptors is a man aged 25 to 40 who received the YFV17D yellow fever vaccine.

Many counts were recorded for this clonotype. This chain connects TRBV7-8 to TRBJ2-1; TRBD2 matches 11 bases. Losses at the gene ends were 2 bases for V and 4 bases for J; bases not matched to a gene: 10. Germline V gene data show CDR1 as SGHVS and CDR2 as FQNEAQ. CDR3 size: 18 residues. The CDR3 loop is CASSLKETSGKWYNEQFF. Here the CDR3 DNA reads TGTGCCAGCAGCTTAAAAGAGACTAGCGGGAAGTGGTACAATGAGCAGTTCTTC.

This clonotype has more than one count but fewer than ten. This chain joins TRBV27 and TRBJ1-5; 8 bases line up with TRBD1. V lost 5 bases and J lost 6; bases outside the gene matches: 9. This CDR3 is built from 15 residues. The V gene's germline CDR1 is MNHEY and CDR2 SMNVEV (reference sequence). CDR3 protein: CASSQQGQGSQPQHF. DNA for the CDR3: TGTGCCAGCAGTCAACAAGGACAGGGATCTCAGCCCCAGCATTTT.

This chain connects TRBV10-3 to TRBJ2-2; possible D gene TRBD1, 6 bases. This CDR3 comprises 16 residues. The V end lost 3 bases, the J end lost 1 base, and 12 bases lay between the germline ends. Germline assignment: CDR1 ENHRY and CDR2 SYGVKD. Written as DNA, the CDR3 is TGTGCCATCAGTGACCCCGGGACACGGAACACCGGGGAGCTGTTTTTT. Protein sequence: CAISDPGTRNTGELFF.

This clonotype occurred a few times. The chain couples TRBV20-1 to TRBJ2-7; D is unresolved. V lost 5 bases and J 7 bases, leaving 15 bases between the germline ends. Germline values: CDR1 DFQATT, CDR2 SNEGSKA (reference sequence). The CDR3 totals 12 residues. The CDR3, as DNA: TGCAGTGCTCAGGTCAATACTCCGGAGCAGTACTTC. Its translation is CSAQVNTPEQYF.

This clonotype was seen only a few times. V usage is TRBV20-1 and J usage is TRBJ2-7; perhaps D is TRBD1 or TRBD2 (6 bases each). The V and J ends lost 6 bases and 2 bases respectively, with 23 bases between them. CDR1 and CDR2 from the germline V gene are DFQATT and SNEGSKA (reference sequence). The CDR3 extends over 16 amino acids. CDR3 protein: CSAQTPHTGRTYEQYF. CDR3 sequence (DNA): TGCAGTGCCCAGACCCCGCACACAGGGAGGACCTACGAGCAGTACTTC.

V usage is TRBV5-1 and J usage is TRBJ1-6; D possibly corresponds to TRBD1 (5 bases). Trimming stripped 3 bases from V and 0 bases from J, with 10 bases between. CDR1 is SGHRS, CDR2 YFSETQ, per germline. The CDR3 is 16 residues long. This chain's CDR3 is CASSSTASSYNSPLHF. In DNA, the CDR3 is TGCGCCAGCAGCTCGACAGCCAGCTCCTATAATTCACCCCTCCACTTT.

The chain uses TRBV7-2 and TRBJ1-1; D is undetermined. Germline lookup yields CDR1 SGHTA and CDR2 FQGNSA. The CDR3 loop spans 13 amino acids. V lost 5 bases and J 0 bases, leaving 7 bases between the germline ends. CDR3 sequence (DNA): TGTGCCAGCAGCCGGAGTTTGAACACTGAAGCTTTCTTT. This gives the protein CASSRSLNTEAFF.

V and J are TRBV2 and TRBJ2-3; no definite D call. Trimming pared 3 bases from V and 2 bases from J, leaving 9 bases between. The length of the CDR3 is 14 residues. Germline-derived CDR1 and CDR2 are SNHLY and FYNNEI. The CDR3 DNA is TGTGCCAGCAGTGATATGGCCTCCACAGATACGCAGTATTTT. Translation: CASSDMASTDTQYF.

The table lists this clonotype with a few counts. V gene TRBV5-1 combines with J gene TRBJ2-5, with D perhaps matching TRBD2 (6 bases). This CDR3 region has 14 residues. Looked up from germline, CDR1 is SGHRS and CDR2 is YFSETQ. Trimming left V 6 bases short and J 3 bases short, with 15 bases between. CDR3 nucleotides: TGCGCCAGCAACCAGGACACGGGGGAAGAGACCCAGTACTTC. This sequence encodes CASNQDTGEETQYF.

This chain links TRBV6-1 with TRBJ2-7; 13 bases are a match to TRBD2. The V gene's germline CDR1 is MNHNS and CDR2 SASEGT. The CDR3 consists of 16 residues. Trimming took 6 bases from V and 5 from J; bases not matched to a gene: 10. CDR3 coding DNA: TGTGCCAGCAGCAAAAGGACTAGCGGGAGTATCCACGAGCAGTACTTC. Translation gives CASSKRTSGSIHEQYF.

This clonotype was seen ten or more times. V gene TRBV7-2 combines with J gene TRBJ2-5, with D unclear. Germline CDR1 SGHTA, CDR2 FQGNSA. Trimming left V 5 bases short and J 1 base short, with 5 bases between. This CDR3 contains 12 residues. The CDR3 loop is CASSGVQETQYF. Here the CDR3 DNA reads TGTGCCAGCAGCGGGGTCCAAGAGACCCAGTACTTC.

This clonotype has a count of ten or more. The chain's CDR3 is CASSYPRMVPRDEQYF. The CDR3, as DNA: TGTGCCAGCAGTTACCCGCGGATGGTGCCTCGGGACGAGCAGTACTTC. The chain links TRBV6-5 to TRBJ2-7; D remains unclear. CDR3 length: 16 residues. The V gene lost 2 bases and the J gene lost 5 bases, with 19 bases spanning the gap. Germline CDR1 and CDR2: MNHEY and SVGAGI.

V gene TRBV7-2 combines with J gene TRBJ2-1; D possibly corresponds to TRBD2 (6 bases). Looked up from germline, CDR1 is SGHTA and CDR2 is FQGNSA. V gave up 5 bases and J gave up 6 bases, with 17 bases separating them. The CDR3 loop spans 15 amino acids. The CDR3, as DNA: TGTGCCAGCAGCGCCTGGGGAGGTGTGATCAATGAGCAGTTCTTC. This codes for CASSAWGGVINEQFF.

The V call is TRBV12-3 or TRBV12-4, the J call TRBJ2-7; the D gene is possibly TRBD2 (5 bases). V lost 2 bases and J lost 1, with 12 bases in between. The CDR3 extends over 15 amino acids. The DNA for the CDR3 is TGTGCCAGCAGTTTAAGGCACGCGGGTTCCTACGAGCAGTACTTC. This sequence encodes CASSLRHAGSYEQYF.

The table lists this clonotype with a few counts. The CDR3 DNA follows: TGTGCCACCAGTGATTCAGTTGGAAATGAGCAGTTCTTC. Protein sequence: CATSDSVGNEQFF. V and J are TRBV24-1 and TRBJ2-1; D is unclear. Trimming stripped 2 bases from V and 7 bases from J, with 8 bases between. Looked up from germline, CDR1 is KGHDR and CDR2 is SFDVKD. CDR3 length: 13 residues.

There are a few counts of this clonotype. This chain links TRBV7-2 with TRBJ2-2; no clear D gene. The germline V gene encodes CDR1 SGHTA and CDR2 FQGNSA. CDR3 length equals 14 residues. Trimming took 2 bases from V and 1 from J, leaving 5 bases between them. CDR3 protein: CASSLMRNTGELFF. The DNA of the CDR3 is TGTGCCAGCAGCTTAATGCGGAACACCGGGGAGCTGTTTTTT.

This chain uses TRBV12-3 or TRBV12-4 with TRBJ2-4, with 8 positions matching TRBD2. This CDR3 region has 16 residues. The trim removed 7 bases at V and 8 bases at J, leaving 16 bases unmatched. The CDR3 region has the DNA TGTGCCAGCACCGAAGGCTTAGCGGGAAGGATACACATTCAGTACTTC. It encodes CASTEGLAGRIHIQYF.

The table lists this clonotype with many counts. This chain connects TRBV5-1 to TRBJ2-1; a weak D match, TRBD1 (6 bases). CDR3 size: 14 residues. CDR1 and CDR2 (germline): SGHRS, YFSETQ. V lost 0 bases to trimming and J lost 7 bases, with 11 bases between them. CDR3 coding DNA: TGCGCCAGCAGCTTGGACAGGGAATGGAATGAGCAGTTCTTC. This sequence encodes CASSLDREWNEQFF. Full variable domain (outside the CDR3, taken from reference TRBV5-1 and TRBJ2-1): KAGVTQTPRYLIKTRGQQVTLSCSPISGHRSVSWYQQTPGQGLQFLFEYFSETQRNKGNFPGRFSGRQFSNSRSEMNVSTLELGDSALYLCASSLDREWNEQFFGPGTRLTVL.

V is TRBV18 and J is TRBJ2-3, with 10 positions matching TRBD2. The CDR3 has 16 amino acids. CDR1 KGHSH and CDR2 LQKENI come from the germline V gene. V lost 5 bases and J lost 4; bases outside the gene matches: 9. In DNA, the CDR3 is TGTGCCAGCTCAGCCCTAGCGGGAGCCCACCCAGATACGCAGTATTTT. It encodes CASSALAGAHPDTQYF. Variable domain in full (rest from reference TRBV18 and TRBJ2-3): NAGVMQNPRHLVRRRGQEARLRCSPMKGHSHVYWYRQLPEEGLKFMVYLQKENIIDESGMPKERFSAEFPKEGPSILRIQQVVRGDSAAYFCASSALAGAHPDTQYFGPGTRLTVL.

This rearrangement joins TRBV6-5 to TRBJ2-3; D gene uncertain. Germline V gene sequence: CDR1 MNHEY, CDR2 SVGAGI. V was pared by 1 base and J by 2 bases, with 4 bases between. This CDR3 is 13 amino acids long. CDR3 nucleotides: TGTGCCAGCAGTTACTACTACACAGATACGCAGTATTTT. Translated: CASSYYYTDTQYF.

This clonotype was observed a handful of times. The V call is TRBV28, the J call TRBJ2-2; possible D gene TRBD1, 5 bases. Germline assignment: CDR1 MDHEN and CDR2 SYDVKM. The CDR3 covers 16 residues. The CDR3 region has the DNA TGTGCTACGCAGGGCTTTGGCGCTTCGAACACCGGGGAGCTGTTTTTT. This gives the protein CATQGFGASNTGELFF.

This CDR3 is CASSFMRNNEQFF. The CDR3, as DNA: TGTGCCAGCAGCTTTATGAGAAACAATGAGCAGTTCTTC. The rearrangement links TRBV5-5 to TRBJ2-1, with unresolved D. Trimming left V 2 bases short and J 5 bases short, with 8 bases between. This CDR3 region has 13 residues. Germline V gene sequence: CDR1 SGHKS, CDR2 YYEKEE (reference sequence).

This clonotype showed up just a few times. The gene calls are TRBV5-1 and TRBJ2-7, with D uncertain. The CDR3 loop spans 13 amino acids. V was cut by 0 bases and J by 8 bases, with 12 bases left in between. CDR1 is SGHRS, CDR2 YFSETQ, per germline. CDR3 sequence: CASSLEVREKQYF. In DNA form, the CDR3 reads TGCGCCAGCAGCTTGGAGGTCAGAGAGAAGCAGTACTTC.

This rearrangement joins TRBV5-1 to TRBJ2-7; D is tentatively TRBD1 or TRBD2 (6 bases each). In germline, CDR1 is SGHRS, CDR2 YFSETQ. The CDR3 spans 15 residues. Trimming pared 0 bases from V and 2 bases from J, leaving 12 bases between. DNA for the CDR3: TGCGCCAGCAGCTTGGTATCCGGGGGCCCCTACGAGCAGTACTTC. Amino acid sequence: CASSLVSGGPYEQYF.

This chain uses TRBV7-9 with TRBJ2-2; D is undetermined. CDR1 and CDR2 (germline): SEHNR, FQNEAQ (reference sequence). This CDR3 spans 12 amino acids. Trimming stripped 5 bases from V and 7 bases from J, with 8 bases between. The CDR3 protein is CASSRRNGELFF. CDR3 nucleotides: TGTGCCAGCAGCCGTCGGAACGGGGAGCTGTTTTTT.

This clonotype was detected a few times. The chain carries TRBV7-2 and TRBJ2-5, with 15 bases aligning to TRBD2. Germline trimming cut 5 bases from V and 2 bases from J; bases unmatched to any gene: 3. CDR1 SGHTA and CDR2 FQGNSA come from the germline V gene. The CDR3 runs to 16 residues. The CDR3 here is CASSDGLAGGQETQYF. CDR3 in DNA: TGTGCCAGCAGCGACGGACTAGCGGGAGGGCAAGAGACCCAGTACTTC.

The chain carries TRBV20-1 and TRBJ2-1; 11 bases map to TRBD2. The V gene end was trimmed by 3 bases and the J gene end by 1 base; junction bases not matched to a gene: 5. CDR3 size: 16 residues. Per the germline V gene, CDR1 is DFQATT and CDR2 is SNEGSKA (reference sequence). The CDR3 DNA reads TGCAGTGCTAGGCAGGGACTAGCGGCGTCCTACAATGAGCAGTTCTTC. As protein: CSARQGLAASYNEQFF.

The CDR3 loop reads CATESDGGELFF. CDR3 bases: TGTGCCACCGAGAGTGATGGCGGGGAGCTGTTTTTT. This chain links TRBV6-4 with TRBJ2-2; D call uncertain. V lost 10 bases, J lost 7 bases, and 13 bases lay in between. CDR1 is MRHNA and CDR2 is SNTAGT in the germline V gene. The CDR3 extends over 12 amino acids.

Only a few counts were recorded for this clonotype. The chain employs TRBV5-1 and TRBJ2-6, with a tentative D call TRBD1 (5 bases). CDR3 length equals 15 residues. Trimming removed 3 bases at V and 3 bases at J, with 10 bases between. CDR1 is SGHRS, CDR2 YFSETQ, per germline. The CDR3 DNA follows: TGCGCCAGCAGCTCCATGGACATTGGGGCCAACGTCCTGACTTTC. It yields the protein CASSSMDIGANVLTF.